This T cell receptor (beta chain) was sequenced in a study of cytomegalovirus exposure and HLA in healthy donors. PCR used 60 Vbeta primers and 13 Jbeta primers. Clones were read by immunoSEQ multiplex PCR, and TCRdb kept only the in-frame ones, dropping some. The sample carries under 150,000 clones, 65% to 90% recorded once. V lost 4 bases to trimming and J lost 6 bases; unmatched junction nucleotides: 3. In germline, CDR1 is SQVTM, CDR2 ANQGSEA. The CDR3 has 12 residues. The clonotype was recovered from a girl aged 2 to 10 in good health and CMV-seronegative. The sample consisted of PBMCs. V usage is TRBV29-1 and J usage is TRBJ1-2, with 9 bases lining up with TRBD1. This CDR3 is CSVVTGGDGYTF. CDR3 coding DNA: TGCAGCGTTGTCACAGGGGGCGATGGCTACACCTTC.